This T cell receptor (beta chain) was found in a study of T cell changes during pregnancy in multiple sclerosis. Data came from immunoSEQ multiplex PCR; TCRdb stores just in-frame clones and leaves some out. The repertoire consists of over 80,000 clones, with 90% occurring once and the leading ten covering around 0.76%. The germline CDR1 and CDR2 sequences are SGHVS and FQNEAQ. The CDR3 contains 13 residues. The germline V and J ends were trimmed by 5 bases and 8 bases, with 15 bases remaining between them. Here the sequenced sample was peripheral blood, taken in the second trimester of pregnancy. This clonotype originated in a female donor in good health, enrolled as a control in a pregnancy study. This chain links TRBV7-8 with TRBJ1-1; maybe TRBD1 (5 bases). The CDR3 DNA follows: TGTGCCAGCAGCACTTACTCTAACAGGGAAGCTTTCTTT. Residues: CASSTYSNREAFF. The full variable domain, completed using reference TRBV7-8 and TRBJ1-1, is GAGVSQSPRYKVAKRGQDVALRCDPISGHVSLFWYQQALGQGPEFLTYFQNEAQLDKSGLPSDRFFAERPEGSVSTLKIQRTQQEDSAVYLCASSTYSNREAFFGQGTRLTVV.